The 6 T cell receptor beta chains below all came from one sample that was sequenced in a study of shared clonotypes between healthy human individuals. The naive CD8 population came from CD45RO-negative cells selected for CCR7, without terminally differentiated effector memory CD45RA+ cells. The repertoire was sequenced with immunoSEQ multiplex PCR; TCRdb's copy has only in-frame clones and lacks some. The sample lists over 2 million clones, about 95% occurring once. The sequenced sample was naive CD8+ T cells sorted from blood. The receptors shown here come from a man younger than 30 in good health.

The CDR3, as DNA: TGTGCCAGCAGCTTTTGGGGCAATCAGCCCCAGCATTTT. It encodes CASSFWGNQPQHF. The rearrangement uses TRBV7-2 and TRBJ1-5, with D uncertain. V lost 3 bases and J 2 bases, leaving 5 bases between the germline ends. Germline assignment: CDR1 SGHTA and CDR2 FQGNSA. CDR3 length: 13 amino acids.

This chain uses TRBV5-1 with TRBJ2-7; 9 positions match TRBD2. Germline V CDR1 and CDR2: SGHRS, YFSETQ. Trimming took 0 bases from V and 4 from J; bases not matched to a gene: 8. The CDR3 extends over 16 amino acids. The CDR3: CASSLAGLAGMYEQYF. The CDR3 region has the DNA TGCGCCAGCAGCTTGGCCGGTCTAGCGGGGATGTACGAGCAGTACTTC.

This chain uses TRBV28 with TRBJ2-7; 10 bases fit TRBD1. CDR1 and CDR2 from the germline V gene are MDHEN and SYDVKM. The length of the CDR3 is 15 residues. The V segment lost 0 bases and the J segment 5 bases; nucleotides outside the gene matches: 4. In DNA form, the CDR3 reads TGTGCCAGCAGTTTATGGGACAGGGGGATCGACGAGCAGTACTTC. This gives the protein CASSLWDRGIDEQYF.

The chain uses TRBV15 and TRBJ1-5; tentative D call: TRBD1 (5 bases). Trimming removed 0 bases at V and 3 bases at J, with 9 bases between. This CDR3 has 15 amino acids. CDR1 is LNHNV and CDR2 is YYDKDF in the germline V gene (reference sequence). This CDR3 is CATSRDLRDNQPQHF. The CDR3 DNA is TGTGCCACCAGCAGAGATCTCAGGGACAATCAGCCCCAGCATTTT.

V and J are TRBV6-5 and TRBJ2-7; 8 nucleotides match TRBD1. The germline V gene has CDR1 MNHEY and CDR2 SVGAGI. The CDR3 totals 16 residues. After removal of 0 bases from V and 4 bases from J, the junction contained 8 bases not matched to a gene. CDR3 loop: CASSYSKQGEAYEQYF. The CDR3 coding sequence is TGTGCCAGCAGTTACTCGAAACAGGGGGAAGCGTACGAGCAGTACTTC.

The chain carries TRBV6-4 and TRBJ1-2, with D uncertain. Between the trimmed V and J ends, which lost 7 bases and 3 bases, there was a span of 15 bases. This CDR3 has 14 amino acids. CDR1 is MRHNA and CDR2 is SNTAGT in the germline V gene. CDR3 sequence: CASILLAFYYGYTF. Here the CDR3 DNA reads TGTGCCAGCATCCTACTCGCGTTTTACTATGGCTACACCTTC.